The rows below give T cell receptor beta chains drawn from one sample of a study of T cell responses to AZD1222 COVID-19 vaccine. Clones were sequenced by immunoSEQ multiplex PCR, and TCRdb holds only the in-frame ones, with some missing. The sample carries some 91,000 clones, approximately 90% recorded once. The specimen was peripheral blood, collected on day 0 of AZD1222 vaccination. The receptor set was obtained from an adult in good health. CDR3s include the opening cysteine and the closing phenylalanine or tryptophan. Each record gives: V gene, J gene, D gene, clone size, CDR3 DNA, CDR3 protein. D genes are given only for firm matches. For some rows the clone size is stated as once, few or many, or as a class when expanded; others skip it.

V: TRBV6-6; J: TRBJ2-7; D: -; size: -; DNA: TGTGCCAGCAGTTACTTACGGTACGAGCAGTACTTC; CDR3: CASSYLRYEQYF
V: TRBV15; J: TRBJ1-3; D: -; size: -; DNA: TGTGCCACCAGCAGCCGCTCTGGAAACACCATATATTTT; CDR3: CATSSRSGNTIYF
V: TRBV5-1; J: TRBJ1-5; D: -; size: many; DNA: TGCGCCAGCAGCTTGGATGGGGGGGCAAAGGGTCAGCCCCAGCATTTT; CDR3: CASSLDGGAKGQPQHF
V: TRBV5-6; J: TRBJ1-4; D: -; size: -; DNA: TGTGCCAGCAGCTTGCTCGGCAGCTCTAATGAAAAACTGTTTTTT; CDR3: CASSLLGSSNEKLFF
V: TRBV6-5; J: TRBJ1-1; D: -; size: -; DNA: TGTGCCAGCATACCGGGGTTGGGCACTGAAGCTTTCTTT; CDR3: CASIPGLGTEAFF
V: TRBV6-6; J: TRBJ1-1; D: -; size: -; DNA: TGTGCCAGCAGTTACTCGGACAGGAACACTGAAGCTTTCTTT; CDR3: CASSYSDRNTEAFF
V: TRBV6-5; J: TRBJ2-1; D: -; size: -; DNA: TGTGCCAGCAGTCCTCAGGGGTTCCACTACAATGAGCAGTTCTTC; CDR3: CASSPQGFHYNEQFF
V: TRBV28; J: TRBJ1-1; D: -; size: -; DNA: TGTGCCAGCAGTTTCCAGAACACTGAAGCTTTCTTT; CDR3: CASSFQNTEAFF
V: TRBV7-8; J: TRBJ2-3; D: TRBD1; size: -; DNA: TGTGCCAGCAGCTTAAGAGGAACGGGACAGACGATGAAGGATACGCAGTATTTT; CDR3: CASSLRGTGQTMKDTQYF
V: TRBV6-2/TRBV6-3; J: TRBJ2-7; D: -; size: -; DNA: TGTGCCAGCAGTTTTCAGGGAAACTACGAGCAGTACTTC; CDR3: CASSFQGNYEQYF
V: TRBV6-2/TRBV6-3; J: TRBJ2-2; D: -; size: once; DNA: TGTGCCAGCAGTTACCCGCTTTGGGAGGAGCTGTTTTTT; CDR3: CASSYPLWEELFF
V: TRBV3-1/TRBV3-2; J: TRBJ2-7; D: -; size: -; DNA: TGTGCCAGCAGCCCCCAAGGAGTCCTCTCCTACGAGCAGTACTTC; CDR3: CASSPQGVLSYEQYF
V: TRBV7-9; J: TRBJ1-4; D: TRBD1; size: -; DNA: TGTGCCAGCAGCTTAGCGCAGGGGGCGTTTGAAAAACTGTTTTTT; CDR3: CASSLAQGAFEKLFF
V: TRBV6-5; J: TRBJ1-4; D: -; size: -; DNA: TGTGCCAGCAGTTACGAACGGAAAAATGAAAAACTGTTTTTT; CDR3: CASSYERKNEKLFF
V: TRBV5-4; J: TRBJ1-1; D: -; size: -; DNA: TGTGCCAGCAGCTGGGAAGGGGCGTTGAACACTGAAGCTTTCTTT; CDR3: CASSWEGALNTEAFF
V: TRBV7-9; J: TRBJ1-1; D: -; size: -; DNA: TGTGCCAGCAGCCGCCGGGGCACTGAAGCTTTCTTT; CDR3: CASSRRGTEAFF
V: TRBV18; J: TRBJ2-7; D: -; size: -; DNA: TGTGCCAGCTCGACAGGAGCGCATGGGGGCTACGAGCAGTACTTC; CDR3: CASSTGAHGGYEQYF
V: TRBV7-9; J: TRBJ2-7; D: -; size: -; DNA: TGTGCCAGCAGCCGAATATTTACAGGGGAGGGCTACGAGCAGTACTTC; CDR3: CASSRIFTGEGYEQYF
V: TRBV14; J: TRBJ2-7; D: -; size: -; DNA: TGTGCCAGCAGCCCGGGACTCCTAACCAACGAGCAGTACTTC; CDR3: CASSPGLLTNEQYF
V: TRBV3-1/TRBV3-2; J: TRBJ2-7; D: TRBD1; size: -; DNA: TGTGCCAGCAGGTACAGGGGTAGGGACGAGCAGTACTTC; CDR3: CASRYRGRDEQYF
V: TRBV6-6; J: TRBJ1-5; D: -; size: few; DNA: TGTGCCAGCAGTTACGAGAGTCAGCCCCAGCATTTT; CDR3: CASSYESQPQHF
V: TRBV9; J: TRBJ2-1; D: -; size: -; DNA: TGTGCCAGCAGCTTCCCCGGGGCCTCCCCCTACAATGAGCAGTTCTTC; CDR3: CASSFPGASPYNEQFF
V: TRBV11-2; J: TRBJ2-1; D: -; size: once; DNA: TGTGCCAGCAGCTTCACTAGCAACAATGAGCAGTTCTTC; CDR3: CASSFTSNNEQFF
V: TRBV28; J: TRBJ1-4; D: -; size: -; DNA: TGTGCCAGCCGTATGGACAGCTCTAATGAAAAACTGTTTTTT; CDR3: CASRMDSSNEKLFF
V: TRBV27; J: TRBJ1-4; D: TRBD1; size: -; DNA: TGTGCCAGCAGTTCCGCCGGGACAGGGGGCGCGCAACTGTTTTTT; CDR3: CASSSAGTGGAQLFF
V: TRBV29-1; J: TRBJ1-2; D: TRBD1; size: -; DNA: TGCAGCGTCAGGGGGGCGGATGGCTACACCTTC; CDR3: CSVRGADGYTF
V: TRBV19; J: TRBJ1-3; D: -; size: -; DNA: TGTGCCAGTAGTAGGGATCCTGGAAACACCATATATTTT; CDR3: CASSRDPGNTIYF
V: TRBV24-1; J: TRBJ1-2; D: -; size: -; DNA: TGTGCCACCAGTGATTCAGACAGAACCTCCTATGGCTACACCTTC; CDR3: CATSDSDRTSYGYTF
V: TRBV10-1; J: TRBJ2-1; D: -; size: -; DNA: TGCGCCATTCGCTTCACACCACAGGTCCCCCTTAACTACAATGAGCAGTTCTTC; CDR3: CAIRFTPQVPLNYNEQFF
V: TRBV27; J: TRBJ1-6; D: -; size: -; DNA: TGTGCCAGCAGTCCGTCAGTAGGACAGTCCTCATCACCCCTCCACTTT; CDR3: CASSPSVGQSSSPLHF
V: TRBV10-3; J: TRBJ1-4; D: -; size: -; DNA: TGTGCCATCAGTGAACTTGGGAGAAACGAAAAACTGTTTTTT; CDR3: CAISELGRNEKLFF
V: TRBV15; J: TRBJ1-5; D: -; size: -; DNA: TGTGCCACCAGCAGAGATGATATAGGGAGAGGCAATCAGCCCCAGCATTTT; CDR3: CATSRDDIGRGNQPQHF
V: TRBV21-1; J: TRBJ2-5; D: -; size: -; DNA: TGTGCCAGCAGCAACGATCCAGAACAAGAGACCCAGTACTTC; CDR3: CASSNDPEQETQYF
V: TRBV28; J: TRBJ2-7; D: -; size: few; DNA: TGTGCCAGCAAACGAACAGGGACCTACGAGCAGTACTTC; CDR3: CASKRTGTYEQYF
V: TRBV9; J: TRBJ1-2; D: TRBD1; size: -; DNA: TGTGCCAGCAGCGTGGGGACAGGGGGGTTTGAATTTAGTTATGGCTACACCTTC; CDR3: CASSVGTGGFEFSYGYTF
V: TRBV3-1/TRBV3-2; J: TRBJ1-2; D: -; size: -; DNA: TGTGCCAGCAGCAGACGGACGGGGGATGGCTACACCTTC; CDR3: CASSRRTGDGYTF
V: TRBV19; J: TRBJ2-1; D: -; size: -; DNA: TGTGCCAGTAGTAGACTACACTTGGGGCATGAGCAGTTCTTC; CDR3: CASSRLHLGHEQFF
V: TRBV27; J: TRBJ1-1; D: TRBD1; size: -; DNA: TGTGCCAGCAGCCGGACAGGGATGAACACTGAAGCTTTCTTT; CDR3: CASSRTGMNTEAFF
V: TRBV7-7; J: TRBJ2-5; D: -; size: once; DNA: TGTGCCAGCAGCTTAGAGGGACAAAGTCAAGAGACCCAGTACTTC; CDR3: CASSLEGQSQETQYF
V: TRBV19; J: TRBJ1-1; D: -; size: -; DNA: TGTGCCAGTAATGGGAACACTGAAGCTTTCTTT; CDR3: CASNGNTEAFF
V: TRBV19; J: TRBJ1-3; D: -; size: few; DNA: TGTGCCAGTACCCCACAAGTCGGAAACACCATATATTTT; CDR3: CASTPQVGNTIYF
V: TRBV18; J: TRBJ2-7; D: -; size: few; DNA: TGTGCCAGCTCACCAATTGAGGGGTCGTACGAGCAGTACTTC; CDR3: CASSPIEGSYEQYF
V: TRBV6-1; J: TRBJ1-2; D: -; size: -; DNA: TGTGCCAGCAGTGAAGCTTCAGCGATCTATGGCTACACCTTC; CDR3: CASSEASAIYGYTF
V: TRBV5-1; J: TRBJ1-3; D: -; size: -; DNA: TGCGCCAGCAGCTTGGGAGGATCCTCTGGAAACACCATATATTTT; CDR3: CASSLGGSSGNTIYF
V: TRBV7-8; J: TRBJ1-1; D: -; size: -; DNA: TGTGCCAGCAGCTCCGGAGGGCTAGCTTTCTTT; CDR3: CASSSGGLAFF
V: TRBV7-9; J: TRBJ1-1; D: -; size: -; DNA: TGTGCCAGCAGCTCAACTACTGGCAGGGGGAACACTGAAGCTTTCTTT; CDR3: CASSSTTGRGNTEAFF